What follows is one TCR beta chain and its context. It has no known antigen specificity. Within one base of it there is no much larger clone, and no base qualities were kept. Library preparation used PCR. TCR sequencing of DNA from cultured CD4+ T cells used the Oncomine TCR Beta short-read assay at the Johns Hopkins FTIC core. Genomic DNA was extracted from the cultured CD4+ T cells with the QIAamp micro DNA kit. Oncomine TCR Beta libraries from cultured CD4+ T cells were pooled using unique dual indexes and sequenced on an Illumina iSeq 100. In the source study's methods: Non-productive sequences were removed, and CDR3s not starting with C, not ending with F or W, or shorter than 7 amino acids were discarded. The MANAFEST web application was used to identify antigen-specific clonotypes by comparing peptide-stimulated wells against reference wells and other culture wells. For a clone to be called positive, the clone needed an FDR below 0.05, an odds ratio above 5, and a productive frequency above 0.1% in at least two of three replicate wells. Clonotypes that were significantly expanded in both SARS-CoV-2 spike wells and at least one common cold coronavirus spike condition were defined as cross-reactive. Levenshtein distances (stringdist) and unrooted phylogenetic trees (ape) in R version 3.6.1 were used to assess CDR3 homology. Clones were called with MiXCR by TCRdb after fastp trimmed the public reads at Q25, and only in-frame beta chains were retained. Under each unique CDR3 protein, matching rows form one entry showing the most common genes and DNA. These V and J calls are TCRdb output, not the study's own analysis. The table for this sample lists several thousand distinct CDR3 sequences; over 60% of them were counted only once. About two fifths of the sample goes to the ten largest clones.

This sample is drawn from a study of vaccination and CD4 T cells after COVID-19 (dated by TCRdb to between 2021 and 2024). Study-level background: Convalescent patients had a positive SARS-CoV-2 result on nasal swab PCR, and of these patients, several had mild disease and one had severe disease. In the convalescent cohort there were six males and four females, among whom were two Hispanic individuals, seven Caucasians, two Asians and one multiracial person. Participants received two doses of either the Pfizer-BioNTech BNT162b2 vaccine (n=8) or the Moderna mRNA-1273 vaccine (n=2). Post-COVID blood samples were collected from convalescent patients a median of around 100 days after diagnosis, with a range of roughly 35 to 180 days. The time from the second vaccine dose to post-vaccine blood sampling had a median of roughly 70 days and ranged from roughly 13 to 241 days. Overlapping spike peptide pools from SARS-CoV-2 and from the common cold coronaviruses HCoV-NL63, HCoV-OC43 and HCoV-229E were used as culture stimuli. As controls, cultures received a CEFX viral epitope pool (the positive control), an HIV-1 Nef peptide pool (the negative control), or no peptide at all. In roughly nine COVID-19 convalescent patients and a few infection-naive healthy vaccine recipients, the spike-specific CD4+ TCR repertoire before mRNA vaccination was compared with the repertoire after mRNA vaccination. Study-wide findings and limitations: Although the median number of SARS-CoV-2-reactive clonotypes went up from fewer than 25 after infection to roughly 40 after vaccination, the increase was not significant. Of the vaccine-specific clones found in convalescent patients, nearly all (304 of 307) were mono-reactive for SARS-CoV-2 spike instead of being cross-reactive with common cold coronaviruses. The number of convalescent patients in the study was relatively small, and the study did not examine early timepoints following natural infection. Among convalescent patients, a median about 87% of the SARS-CoV-2-reactive clones seen after vaccination appeared only after vaccination, which suggests priming specific to the vaccine.

Interpreted using the paper, the treatment or condition label stands for: roughly 10-day PBMC culture with coronavirus spike peptide pools or control peptides (ViraFEST assay). The study used the ViraFEST assay, which expanded antigen-specific T cells with peptide pools and then identified expanded clonotypes by TCR sequencing. The convalescent patients' positive SARS-CoV-2 PCR tests were from March to December 2020, which was before the Alpha, Beta and Delta variants emerged in the United States. PBMCs were cultured at fewer than 2.5 million per well in IMDM supplemented with around 5.5% human AB serum and around 10 IU/ml IL-2, with 10 ug/ml peptide pools added. Half of the culture medium was replaced with fresh IL-2-containing medium on days 3 and 7. CD4+ T cells were isolated after roughly 9 days of culture through negative selection using the EasySep CD4+ T cell isolation kit. Ficoll-Paque Plus gradient centrifugation was used to isolate PBMCs from whole blood, and the isolated PBMCs were then either used fresh or cryopreserved at -140C. Each culture condition was generally run in triplicate wells.

This TCR derives from a human donor who had recovered from COVID-19. Sequenced: CD4+ T cells from blood, cultured in vitro.

The CDR3 has the sequence CASRKESDGNYGYTF. The DNA sequence reads TGTGCCAGTCGAAAGGAATCGGACGGGAACTATGGCTACACCTTC. The chain joins TRBV12-3 or TRBV12-4 to TRBJ1-2; there is no confident call for the D gene. The junction shows trimming of 9 bases on V and 2 bases on J, plus 19 bases between the germline ends. Counted from cysteine to phenylalanine, this CDR3 has 15 amino acids. CDR3 DNA is the only sequence kept; it has 45 bases, read in frame from the first base.